The 12 T cell receptor beta chains presented below share a single source sample, sequenced in a study. In TCRdb, the 5' RACE reads were re-called with MiXCR into one record per CDR3 protein. The sample lists tens of thousands of distinct CDR3 sequences, approximately 17% occurring once. Sequenced material: naive CD4+ T cells sorted from a lymph node. The subset here: naive CD4+ T cells, CD4+CD45RA+CD25-. The receptors stem from a female donor with breast cancer.

This clonotype counts as medium-sized. The CDR3 is CASSATGTGAEQYF. As DNA, the CDR3 is TGCGCCAGCAGCGCCACGGGGACAGGGGCCGAGCAGTACTTC. This chain links TRBV5-1 with TRBJ2-7, with 10 bases identical to TRBD1. V was clipped by 4 bases and J by 6 bases; unmatched bases: 7. The V gene's germline CDR1 is SGHRS and CDR2 YFSETQ. The CDR3 is 14 residues long.

Note on this clonotype: This may stem from a read error, because a much larger clone lies one nucleotide away. The CDR3 loop reads CASSPSGVSGMDELFF. The CDR3 region has the DNA TGTGCCAGCAGCCCATCAGGGGTATCTGGCATGGACGAGCTGTTCTTC. The V gene is TRBV7-8, the J gene TRBJ2-1, with D possibly TRBD1 on 6 matching bases. This CDR3 contains 16 residues. Germline V gives CDR1 SGHVS, CDR2 FQNEAQ.

As regards this clonotype: Since no conserved phenylalanine or tryptophan closes the CDR3, a read error is the likely cause. This chain uses TRBV5-1 with TRBJ2-6, with D uncertain. V lost 5 bases, J lost 4 bases, and 13 bases lay in between. The germline gives CDR1 SGHRS, CDR2 YFSETQ. The CDR3 sequence is 15 residues long. Here the CDR3 DNA reads TGCGCCAGCAGAGTCCTAACCCAAGGGGCCAACGTCCTGACTCTC. Protein product: CASRVLTQGANVLTL.

This clonotype has more than one count but fewer than ten. The V call is TRBV20-1, the J call TRBJ2-7; 7 bases are shared with TRBD2. CDR1 and CDR2 (germline): DFQATT, SNEGSKA (reference sequence). V dropped 5 bases and J dropped 7; count of bases not matched to a gene: 11. The CDR3 totals 13 residues. CDR3 DNA sequence: TGCAGTGCTTACCCCAGCGGGGCGTCTGAGCAGTACTTC. Translation: CSAYPSGASEQYF.

In the case of this clonotype: A much bigger clone sits one base away, suggesting this may be a read error. The chain has TRBV5-1 and TRBJ2-5; D gene unclear. CDR1 and CDR2 from the germline V gene are SGHRS and YFSETQ. V shed 3 bases and J shed 2 bases, with 14 bases lying between them. There are 15 residues in the CDR3. The CDR3 sequence is CASSSGSTLQETQYF. CDR3 sequence (DNA): TGCGCCAGCAGCTCGGGCAGTACCCTTCAAGAGACCCAGTACTTC. Looking up the rest from reference TRBV5-1 and TRBJ2-5 gives the full variable domain: KAGVTQTPRYLIKTRGQQVTLSCSPISGHRSVSWYQQTPGQGLQFLFEYFSETQRNKGNFPGRFSGRQFSNSRSEMNVSTLELGDSALYLCASSSGSTLQETQYFGPGTRLLVL.

For this clonotype: This may stem from a read error, because a much larger clone lies one nucleotide away. The chain uses TRBV5-1 and TRBJ2-7; D gene ambiguous. The CDR3 length is 13 residues. Germline V gene lookup returns CDR1 SGHRS and CDR2 YFSETQ. CDR3 protein: CAGRDGSSYEQYF. DNA for the CDR3: TGCGCCGGCAGAGACGGTAGCTCCTACGAGCAGTACTTC.

The sample holds many counts of this clonotype. J is TRBJ2-3 and V is TRBV6-1, with D perhaps matching TRBD1 (5 bases). CDR3 length: 13 residues. Germline V gene sequence: CDR1 MNHNS, CDR2 SASEGT. V was clipped by 4 bases and J by 3 bases, with 8 bases between them. CDR3 sequence: CASSGGMTDTQYF. The CDR3 bases are TGTGCCAGCAGTGGGGGCATGACAGATACGCAGTATTTT.

The chain combines TRBV5-1 with TRBJ2-1; possible D gene TRBD2, 6 bases. Trimming removed 7 bases from V and 0 bases from J, with 20 bases in between. The CDR3 is 17 residues long. Germline CDR1 and CDR2: SGHRS and YFSETQ. The CDR3 loop reads CASWDSARESSYNEQFF. In DNA form, the CDR3 reads TGCGCCAGCTGGGACTCAGCAAGAGAAAGCTCCTACAATGAGCAGTTCTTC. The variable domain in full, with the rest retrieved from reference TRBV5-1 and TRBJ2-1, is KAGVTQTPRYLIKTRGQQVTLSCSPISGHRSVSWYQQTPGQGLQFLFEYFSETQRNKGNFPGRFSGRQFSNSRSEMNVSTLELGDSALYLCASWDSARESSYNEQFFGPGTRLTVL.

The rearrangement links TRBV5-1 to TRBJ2-2; 9 bases map to TRBD1. The junction had 3 bases not matched to a gene; V was cut back by 0 bases and J by 6 bases. CDR1 and CDR2 (germline): SGHRS, YFSETQ. CDR3 length equals 15 residues. This CDR3 reads CASSLGRTGAGELFF. The CDR3 nucleotides read TGCGCCAGCAGCTTGGGCCGGACAGGGGCCGGGGAGCTGTTTTTT.

In the case of this clonotype: A much larger clone sits a single nucleotide away, making a read error possible. The chain is built from TRBV9 and TRBJ2-5; D remains unclear. This CDR3 region has 11 residues. Germline V gene lookup returns CDR1 SGDLS and CDR2 YYNGEE. Trimming cost V 0 bases and J 7 bases, with 4 bases left between them. The CDR3 here is CASSVAGTQYF. The CDR3 bases are TGTGCCAGCAGCGTAGCGGGGACCCAGTACTTC.

This clonotype was detected a few times. The chain couples TRBV7-9 to TRBJ1-1, with 10 bases aligning to TRBD1. This CDR3 contains 16 residues. CDR1 and CDR2 (germline): SEHNR, FQNEAQ (reference sequence). V lost 5 bases, J lost 6 bases, and 12 bases stayed unmatched. The CDR3 DNA sequence: TGTGCCAGCAGCCTCCGGGGGACAGGGGTTATCGCTGAAGCTTTCTTT. Residues: CASSLRGTGVIAEAFF.

This clonotype showed up many times. The CDR3 sequence is CASSLGTSATNEKLFF. DNA of the CDR3: TGCGCCAGCAGCTTAGGTACATCTGCAACTAATGAAAAACTGTTTTTT. J is TRBJ1-4 and V is TRBV5-1; no definite D call. Trimming stripped 2 bases from V and 0 bases from J, with 11 bases between. This CDR3 comprises 16 residues. Germline V gives CDR1 SGHRS, CDR2 YFSETQ.